This T cell receptor (beta chain) was sequenced for a study of cytomegalovirus exposure and HLA in healthy donors. TCRdb's copy holds only in-frame clones and misses some; the assay was immunoSEQ multiplex PCR. The sample yields under 100,000 clones, 95% to 98% seen once. Germline V CDR1 and CDR2: SNHLY, FYNNEI. The CDR3 loop spans 15 amino acids. J gave up 8 bases and V 3 bases, and 5 bases lay outside the gene matches. The chain recombines TRBV2 with TRBJ2-1; 12 bases agree with TRBD2. Specimen: PBMCs. This TCR was sampled from a young man in good health and CMV-seronegative. The CDR3 sequence: CASSDWLAGGDEQFF. The CDR3 DNA follows: TGTGCCAGCAGTGATTGGCTAGCGGGAGGGGATGAGCAGTTCTTC.